The rows below give T cell receptor beta chains drawn from one sample of a study of cytomegalovirus exposure and HLA in healthy donors. Sequenced by immunoSEQ multiplex PCR; TCRdb stores in-frame clones only, minus some. The data show under 200,000 clones, about three quarters seen once. Sequencing was performed on PBMCs. The receptors come from a man between 40 and 49 years old in good health and CMV-seronegative. Both conserved end residues are part of each CDR3. Each record gives: CDR3 DNA, CDR3 protein, D gene, V gene, J gene, clone size. D genes are given only for firm matches. The size field is filled for only some rows; it gives once, few, many or a size class.

CDR3nt: TGCGCCAGCAGCCAAGGGGGAGGGGCGTCTTCACCCCTCCACTTT; CDR3aa: CASSQGGGASSPLHF; d_gene: -; v_gene: TRBV4-3; j_gene: TRBJ1-6; abundance: -
CDR3nt: TGTGCCAGCAGCCGGACAGGTGGAGGTGGCTACACCTTC; CDR3aa: CASSRTGGGGYTF; d_gene: TRBD1; v_gene: TRBV5-4; j_gene: TRBJ1-2; abundance: few
CDR3nt: TGTGCCACCAGCAGACTACTTACGGACAATGAGCAGTTCTTC; CDR3aa: CATSRLLTDNEQFF; d_gene: -; v_gene: TRBV15; j_gene: TRBJ2-1; abundance: once
CDR3nt: TGTGCCAGCAGTCGGTCCCTAGACGAGCAGTACTTC; CDR3aa: CASSRSLDEQYF; d_gene: -; v_gene: TRBV6-5; j_gene: TRBJ2-7; abundance: -
CDR3nt: TGTGCCAGCACCCTACGGCGCTCGGGTAGAGCTGGAAACACCATATATTTT; CDR3aa: CASTLRRSGRAGNTIYF; d_gene: -; v_gene: TRBV7-9; j_gene: TRBJ1-3; abundance: few
CDR3nt: TGTGCCAGTAGTCCACACCATCAGAACTACGAGCAGTACTTC; CDR3aa: CASSPHHQNYEQYF; d_gene: -; v_gene: TRBV19; j_gene: TRBJ2-7; abundance: -
CDR3nt: TGTGCCAGCAGTTTCAGCAGGGTAAACTATGGCTACACCTTC; CDR3aa: CASSFSRVNYGYTF; d_gene: -; v_gene: TRBV6-5; j_gene: TRBJ1-2; abundance: -
CDR3nt: TGTGCCAGCAGTGGACAGCAAGGAGATACGCAGTATTTT; CDR3aa: CASSGQQGDTQYF; d_gene: -; v_gene: TRBV6-1; j_gene: TRBJ2-3; abundance: -
CDR3nt: TGTGCCAGCAGTTTTCGGGACAGGGGCACTGAAGCTTTCTTT; CDR3aa: CASSFRDRGTEAFF; d_gene: TRBD1; v_gene: TRBV27; j_gene: TRBJ1-1; abundance: -
CDR3nt: TGCGCCAGCAGCTCACGGGACAGGCGAATGAACACTGAAGCTTTCTTT; CDR3aa: CASSSRDRRMNTEAFF; d_gene: TRBD1; v_gene: TRBV5-1; j_gene: TRBJ1-1; abundance: few
CDR3nt: TGCGCCAGCAGCTTGTGGGCAGCCCAAGCCCCGGTGAAACTGTTTTTT; CDR3aa: CASSLWAAQAPVKLFF; d_gene: -; v_gene: TRBV5-1; j_gene: TRBJ1-4; abundance: -
CDR3nt: TGCGCCAGCAGCCCCTACAGCTCCAATGAAAAACTGTTTTTT; CDR3aa: CASSPYSSNEKLFF; d_gene: -; v_gene: TRBV5-1; j_gene: TRBJ1-4; abundance: -
CDR3nt: TGCGCCAGCAGCCAAGATCTGGGGGCGCGGAACAATCAGCCCCAGCATTTT; CDR3aa: CASSQDLGARNNQPQHF; d_gene: -; v_gene: TRBV4-1; j_gene: TRBJ1-5; abundance: -
CDR3nt: TGTGCCAGCTCACCGAAGGGACAGACTAATGGGGGGGCCAACGTCCTGACTTTC; CDR3aa: CASSPKGQTNGGANVLTF; d_gene: TRBD1; v_gene: TRBV18; j_gene: TRBJ2-6; abundance: -
CDR3nt: TGTGCCAGCAGTTGGGACAGGGGAAACACTGAAGCTTTCTTT; CDR3aa: CASSWDRGNTEAFF; d_gene: TRBD1; v_gene: TRBV6-1; j_gene: TRBJ1-1; abundance: -
CDR3nt: TGTGCCAGTTACTACGGAGATACTTACTACGAGCAGTACTTC; CDR3aa: CASYYGDTYYEQYF; d_gene: -; v_gene: TRBV6-1; j_gene: TRBJ2-7; abundance: -
CDR3nt: TGTGCCGGCCAGGGACAGCTCTTGCCCGAGACCCAGTACTTC; CDR3aa: CAGQGQLLPETQYF; d_gene: TRBD1; v_gene: TRBV2; j_gene: TRBJ2-5; abundance: -
CDR3nt: TGTGCCAGCAGCCGTCCCGGGACAGGGACCGGGGAGCTGTTTTTT; CDR3aa: CASSRPGTGTGELFF; d_gene: TRBD1; v_gene: TRBV7-2; j_gene: TRBJ2-2; abundance: -
CDR3nt: TGTGCCAGCAGCTCGGGGACAGGGAAAGGGGGAAATGAAAAACTGTTTTTT; CDR3aa: CASSSGTGKGGNEKLFF; d_gene: TRBD1; v_gene: TRBV7-9; j_gene: TRBJ1-4; abundance: few
CDR3nt: TGTGCCAGCAGTTTATGGGGGCAGCCCAATGAGCAGTTCTTC; CDR3aa: CASSLWGQPNEQFF; d_gene: -; v_gene: TRBV27; j_gene: TRBJ2-1; abundance: -
CDR3nt: TGTGCCAGCAGCCCTCAGGGGCCAGGGGTTGTCTATGGCTACACCTTC; CDR3aa: CASSPQGPGVVYGYTF; d_gene: -; v_gene: TRBV7-9; j_gene: TRBJ1-2; abundance: -
CDR3nt: TGTGCCAGCAGCTTAAGGGGACTAGCGGGAACCGGGGAGCTGTTTTTT; CDR3aa: CASSLRGLAGTGELFF; d_gene: TRBD2; v_gene: TRBV7-2; j_gene: TRBJ2-2; abundance: -
CDR3nt: TGCGCCAGCAGCCAAGACCAGGTGGCCGGGGAGCTGTTTTTT; CDR3aa: CASSQDQVAGELFF; d_gene: -; v_gene: TRBV4-3; j_gene: TRBJ2-2; abundance: few
CDR3nt: TGTGCCAGCAGCTTGGTTGCCGGGACAGCCTACAATGAGCAGTTCTTC; CDR3aa: CASSLVAGTAYNEQFF; d_gene: TRBD1; v_gene: TRBV5-4; j_gene: TRBJ2-1; abundance: -
CDR3nt: TGTGCCAGCAGCCCCGGGACAGGTTCTGGGCAGCCCCAGCATTTT; CDR3aa: CASSPGTGSGQPQHF; d_gene: TRBD1; v_gene: TRBV28; j_gene: TRBJ1-5; abundance: few
CDR3nt: TGTGCCAGCAGCTTGGGACAGGGTGAGCAGTACTTC; CDR3aa: CASSLGQGEQYF; d_gene: TRBD1; v_gene: TRBV11-2; j_gene: TRBJ2-7; abundance: -
CDR3nt: TGTGCCAGCAGCTTAGTAGTAGAGACCCAGTACTTC; CDR3aa: CASSLVVETQYF; d_gene: -; v_gene: TRBV7-2; j_gene: TRBJ2-5; abundance: -
CDR3nt: TGTGCCAGCATCGGGGAGGTCGGACAGCCCCAGCATTTT; CDR3aa: CASIGEVGQPQHF; d_gene: -; v_gene: TRBV7-9; j_gene: TRBJ1-5; abundance: -
CDR3nt: TGTGCCAGCAGCTCACCGGGTGGAAACACCATATATTTT; CDR3aa: CASSSPGGNTIYF; d_gene: -; v_gene: TRBV5-4; j_gene: TRBJ1-3; abundance: -
CDR3nt: TGTGCCAGCAGCTTGACCGGGACAGGCCCCAATGAGCAGTTCTTC; CDR3aa: CASSLTGTGPNEQFF; d_gene: TRBD1; v_gene: TRBV5-4; j_gene: TRBJ2-1; abundance: -
CDR3nt: TGTGCCTGGAGTGTCTCCGCAGATACGCAGTATTTT; CDR3aa: CAWSVSADTQYF; d_gene: -; v_gene: TRBV30; j_gene: TRBJ2-3; abundance: -
CDR3nt: TGTGCCAGCAGCACTAATGTGGAGCTGTTTTTT; CDR3aa: CASSTNVELFF; d_gene: -; v_gene: TRBV2; j_gene: TRBJ2-2; abundance: -
CDR3nt: TGCAGCGTTGAACAGGCCCACCTAAGAAATGGCTACACCTTC; CDR3aa: CSVEQAHLRNGYTF; d_gene: -; v_gene: TRBV29-1; j_gene: TRBJ1-2; abundance: -
CDR3nt: TGTGCCAGCAGCGCCCTGGGCGCAGGGGGGATGGACACTGAAGCTTTCTTT; CDR3aa: CASSALGAGGMDTEAFF; d_gene: TRBD1; v_gene: TRBV9; j_gene: TRBJ1-1; abundance: -
CDR3nt: TGTGCCAGTAGTTCCGGACAGGTCGCGGCGGACACCATATATTTT; CDR3aa: CASSSGQVAADTIYF; d_gene: TRBD1; v_gene: TRBV19; j_gene: TRBJ1-3; abundance: -
CDR3nt: TGTTCCAGCAGCCCCCTAGCGGTCGATCAGCCCCAGCATTTT; CDR3aa: CSSSPLAVDQPQHF; d_gene: -; v_gene: TRBV7-9; j_gene: TRBJ1-5; abundance: -
CDR3nt: TGTGCCAGCAGCCGGACTAGCGGGAACCGACGCCCTAGCACAGATACGCAGTATTTT; CDR3aa: CASSRTSGNRRPSTDTQYF; d_gene: TRBD2; v_gene: TRBV9; j_gene: TRBJ2-3; abundance: -
CDR3nt: TGTGCCAGCTCACCGGAGGTGGCGACCGGGGAGCTGTTTTTT; CDR3aa: CASSPEVATGELFF; d_gene: -; v_gene: TRBV18; j_gene: TRBJ2-2; abundance: -
CDR3nt: TGCAGCGTTGTGGAGCGTACCTACGAGCAGTACTTC; CDR3aa: CSVVERTYEQYF; d_gene: -; v_gene: TRBV29-1; j_gene: TRBJ2-7; abundance: once
CDR3nt: TGTGCCAGCACTGCGTCGGGTGTGGAGCAGTACTTC; CDR3aa: CASTASGVEQYF; d_gene: -; v_gene: TRBV2; j_gene: TRBJ2-5; abundance: -